This TCR beta chain is from a study of blood T cell repertoires in COVID-19. Assay: immunoSEQ multiplex PCR; the TCRdb copy retains only in-frame clones and omits some. The sample carries over 200,000 clones, approximately 84% recorded once. CDR3 length equals 12 residues. Trimming took 2 bases from V and 8 from J, leaving 9 bases between them. The germline V gene has CDR1 MNHNY and CDR2 SVGAGI (reference sequence). The TCR originated in a man in his sixties who had recovered from COVID-19. The sample taken for sequencing was PBMCs or T cells enriched from blood (not recorded which). The chain links TRBV6-6 to TRBJ1-2; weak D call: TRBD1 (5 bases). CDR3 protein: CASSYRGEGYTF. CDR3 nucleotide sequence: TGTGCCAGCAGTTACCGGGGGGAGGGCTACACCTTC.